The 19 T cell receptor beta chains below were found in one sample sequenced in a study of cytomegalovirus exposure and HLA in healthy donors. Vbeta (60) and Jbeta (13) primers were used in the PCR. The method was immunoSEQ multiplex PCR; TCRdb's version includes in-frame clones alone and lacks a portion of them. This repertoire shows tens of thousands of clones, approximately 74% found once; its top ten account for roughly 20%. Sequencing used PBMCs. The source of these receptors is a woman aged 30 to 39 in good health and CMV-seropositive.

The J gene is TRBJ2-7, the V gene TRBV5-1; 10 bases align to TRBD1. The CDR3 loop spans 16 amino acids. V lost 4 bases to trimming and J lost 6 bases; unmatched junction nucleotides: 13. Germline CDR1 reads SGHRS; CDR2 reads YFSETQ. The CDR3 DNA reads TGCGCCAGCAGCCTCAACACCGGGACAGGGGATATCGAGCAGTACTTC. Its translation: CASSLNTGTGDIEQYF.

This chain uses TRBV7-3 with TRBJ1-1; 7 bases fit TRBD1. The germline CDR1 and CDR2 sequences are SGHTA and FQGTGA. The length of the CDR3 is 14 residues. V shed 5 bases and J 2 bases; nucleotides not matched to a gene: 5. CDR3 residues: CASSRGDSNTEAFF. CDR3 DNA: TGTGCCAGCAGCAGGGGGGACAGTAACACTGAAGCTTTCTTT.

CDR3 protein: CASSIGEGNWPQHF. The CDR3 region has the DNA TGTGCCAGTAGTATAGGGGAGGGTAACTGGCCCCAGCATTTT. The chain recombines TRBV19 with TRBJ1-5; D unclear. The CDR3 length is 14 residues. From germline, CDR1 is LNHDA and CDR2 SQIVND (reference sequence). Deletions cut 1 base from V and 9 bases from J, with 13 bases between.

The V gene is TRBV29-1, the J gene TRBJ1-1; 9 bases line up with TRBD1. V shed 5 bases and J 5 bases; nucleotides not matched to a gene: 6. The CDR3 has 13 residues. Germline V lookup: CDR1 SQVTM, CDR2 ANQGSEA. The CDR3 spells CSVRTGGRTEAFF. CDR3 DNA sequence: TGCAGCGTTAGAACAGGGGGCAGGACTGAAGCTTTCTTT.

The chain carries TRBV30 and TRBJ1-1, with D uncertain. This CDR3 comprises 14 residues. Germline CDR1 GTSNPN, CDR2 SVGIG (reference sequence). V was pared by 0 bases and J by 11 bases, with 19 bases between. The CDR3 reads CAWSVPEGSVAAFF. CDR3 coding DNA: TGTGCCTGGAGTGTACCGGAGGGTTCGGTAGCGGCTTTCTTT.

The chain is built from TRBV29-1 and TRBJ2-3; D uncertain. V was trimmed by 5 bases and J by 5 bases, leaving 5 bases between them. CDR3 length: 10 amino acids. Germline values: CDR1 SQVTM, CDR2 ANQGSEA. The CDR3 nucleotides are TGCAGCGTTCTTAGAGATACGCAGTATTTT. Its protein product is CSVLRDTQYF.

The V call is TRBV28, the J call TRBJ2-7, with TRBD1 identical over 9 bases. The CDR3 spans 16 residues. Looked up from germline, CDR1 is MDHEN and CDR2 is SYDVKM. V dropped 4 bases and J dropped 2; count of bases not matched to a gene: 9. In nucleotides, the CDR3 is TGTGCCAGCAGTTCCCCGGACAGGGGAGAGGCCTACGAGCAGTACTTC. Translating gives CASSSPDRGEAYEQYF.

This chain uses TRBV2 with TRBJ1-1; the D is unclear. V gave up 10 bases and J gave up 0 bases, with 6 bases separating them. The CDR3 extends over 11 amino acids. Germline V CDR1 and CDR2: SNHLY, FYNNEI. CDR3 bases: TGTGCCACCTCAGTGAACACTGAAGCTTTCTTT. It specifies CATSVNTEAFF.

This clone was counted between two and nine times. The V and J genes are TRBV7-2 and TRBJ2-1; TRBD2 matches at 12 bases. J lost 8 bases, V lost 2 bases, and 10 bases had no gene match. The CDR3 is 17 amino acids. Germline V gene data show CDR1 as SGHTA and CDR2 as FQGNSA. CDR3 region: CASSLLTSGSRGDEQFF. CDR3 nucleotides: TGTGCCAGCAGCTTATTGACTAGCGGGAGTCGGGGGGATGAGCAGTTCTTC.

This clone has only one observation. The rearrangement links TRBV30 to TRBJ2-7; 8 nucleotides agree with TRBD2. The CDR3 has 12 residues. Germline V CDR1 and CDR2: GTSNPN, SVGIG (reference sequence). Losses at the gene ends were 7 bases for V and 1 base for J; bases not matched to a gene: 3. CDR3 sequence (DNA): TGTGCCTCCGGGAGGGTATCCTACGAGCAGTACTTC. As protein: CASGRVSYEQYF.

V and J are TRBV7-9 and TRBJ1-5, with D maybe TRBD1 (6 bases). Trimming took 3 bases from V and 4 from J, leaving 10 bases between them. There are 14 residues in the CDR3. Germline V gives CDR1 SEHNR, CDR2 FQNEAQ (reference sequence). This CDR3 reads CASSLSGVNQPQHF. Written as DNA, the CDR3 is TGTGCCAGCAGCTTGTCAGGGGTGAATCAGCCCCAGCATTTT.

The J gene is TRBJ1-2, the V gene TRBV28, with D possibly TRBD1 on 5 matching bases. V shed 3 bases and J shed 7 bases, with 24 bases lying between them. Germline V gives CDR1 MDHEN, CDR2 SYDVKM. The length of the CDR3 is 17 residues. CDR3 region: CASSFRGREHFHRGYTF. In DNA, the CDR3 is TGTGCCAGCAGTTTTCGGGGACGGGAGCACTTCCACCGTGGCTACACCTTC.

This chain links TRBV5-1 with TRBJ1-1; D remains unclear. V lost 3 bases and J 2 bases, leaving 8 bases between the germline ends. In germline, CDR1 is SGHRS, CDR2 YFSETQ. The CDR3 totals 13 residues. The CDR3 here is CASSSPGNTEAFF. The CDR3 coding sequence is TGCGCCAGCAGCTCGCCAGGTAACACTGAAGCTTTCTTT.

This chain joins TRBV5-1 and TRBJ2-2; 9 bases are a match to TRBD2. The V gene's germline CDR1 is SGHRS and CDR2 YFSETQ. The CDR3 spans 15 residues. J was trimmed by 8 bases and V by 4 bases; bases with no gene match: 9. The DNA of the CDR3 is TGCGCCAGCAGCCGAGGACTAGCGAGGTTTGGGGAGCTGTTTTTT. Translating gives CASSRGLARFGELFF.

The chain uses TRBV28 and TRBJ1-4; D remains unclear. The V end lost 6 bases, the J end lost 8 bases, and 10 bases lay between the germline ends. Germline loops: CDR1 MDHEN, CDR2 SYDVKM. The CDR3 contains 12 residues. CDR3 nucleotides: TGTGCCAGCAGGTACCAACGGGAAAAACTGTTTTTT. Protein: CASRYQREKLFF. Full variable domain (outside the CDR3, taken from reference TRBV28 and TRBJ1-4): DVKVTQSSRYLVKRTGEKVFLECVQDMDHENMFWYRQDPGLGLRLIYFSYDVKMKEKGDIPEGYSVSREKKERFSLILESASTNQTSMYLCASRYQREKLFFGSGTQLSVL.

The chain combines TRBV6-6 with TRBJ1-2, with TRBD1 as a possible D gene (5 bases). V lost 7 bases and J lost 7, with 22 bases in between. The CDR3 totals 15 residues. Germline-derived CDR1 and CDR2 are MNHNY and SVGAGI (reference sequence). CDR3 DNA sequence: TGTGCCAGCACCTTAGAACCTCTAACAGGTGGTGGCTACACCTTC. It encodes CASTLEPLTGGGYTF.

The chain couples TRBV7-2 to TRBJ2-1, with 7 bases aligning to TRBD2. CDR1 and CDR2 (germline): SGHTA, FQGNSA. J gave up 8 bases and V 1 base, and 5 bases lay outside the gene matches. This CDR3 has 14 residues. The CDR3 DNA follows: TGTGCCAGCAGCTTAGTCTGGGGAGGGGATGAGCAGTTCTTC. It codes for CASSLVWGGDEQFF.

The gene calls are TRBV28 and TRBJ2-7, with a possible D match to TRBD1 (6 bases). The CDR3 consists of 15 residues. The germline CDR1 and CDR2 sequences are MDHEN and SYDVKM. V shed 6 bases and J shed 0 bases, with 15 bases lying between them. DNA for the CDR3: TGTGCCAGCAGCACCGGGACACTGAGCTCCTACGAGCAGTACTTC. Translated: CASSTGTLSSYEQYF.

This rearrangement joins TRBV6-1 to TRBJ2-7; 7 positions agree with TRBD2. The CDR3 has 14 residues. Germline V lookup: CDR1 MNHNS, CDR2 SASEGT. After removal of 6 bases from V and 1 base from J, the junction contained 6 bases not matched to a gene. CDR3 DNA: TGTGCCAGCAGCCGACTAGCCCAATCCTACGAGCAGTACTTC. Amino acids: CASSRLAQSYEQYF.